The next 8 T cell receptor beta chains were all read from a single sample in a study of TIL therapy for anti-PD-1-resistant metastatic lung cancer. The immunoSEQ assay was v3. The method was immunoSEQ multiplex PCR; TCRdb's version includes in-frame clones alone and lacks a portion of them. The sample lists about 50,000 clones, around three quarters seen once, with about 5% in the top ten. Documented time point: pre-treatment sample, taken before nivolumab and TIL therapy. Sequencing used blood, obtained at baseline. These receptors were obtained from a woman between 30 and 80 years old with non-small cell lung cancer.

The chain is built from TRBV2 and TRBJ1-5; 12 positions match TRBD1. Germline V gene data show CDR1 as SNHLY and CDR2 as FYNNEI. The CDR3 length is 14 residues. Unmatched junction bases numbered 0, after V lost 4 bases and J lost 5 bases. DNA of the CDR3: TGTGCCAGCAGTGGGGACAGGGGGCATCAGCCCCAGCATTTT. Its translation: CASSGDRGHQPQHF.

The CDR3 DNA sequence: TGTGCCAGCAGCTTAGGGCTGACAGGGGGGGCGTCCGAGCAGTACTTC. Protein sequence: CASSLGLTGGASEQYF. The chain couples TRBV11-2 to TRBJ2-7, with TRBD1 identical over 9 bases. The CDR3 runs 16 residues. CDR1 is SGHAT and CDR2 is FQNNGV in the germline V gene. The V segment lost 1 base and the J segment 6 bases; nucleotides outside the gene matches: 10.

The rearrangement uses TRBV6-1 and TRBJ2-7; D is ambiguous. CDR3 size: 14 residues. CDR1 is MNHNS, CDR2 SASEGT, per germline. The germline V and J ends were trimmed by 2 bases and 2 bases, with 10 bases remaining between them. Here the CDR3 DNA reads TGTGCCAGCAGTGAATCCGGCAGAGCCTACGAGCAGTACTTC. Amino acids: CASSESGRAYEQYF.

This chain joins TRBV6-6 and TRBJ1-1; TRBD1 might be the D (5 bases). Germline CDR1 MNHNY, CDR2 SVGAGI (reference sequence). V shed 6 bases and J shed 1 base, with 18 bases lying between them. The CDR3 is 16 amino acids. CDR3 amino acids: CASSTPLFGGNTEAFF. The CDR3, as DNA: TGTGCCAGCAGCACCCCCCTCTTCGGGGGGAACACTGAAGCTTTCTTT.

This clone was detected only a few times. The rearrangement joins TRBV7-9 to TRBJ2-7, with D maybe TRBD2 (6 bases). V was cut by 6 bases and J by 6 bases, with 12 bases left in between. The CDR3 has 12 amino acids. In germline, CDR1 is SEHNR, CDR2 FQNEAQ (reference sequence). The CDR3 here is CASSHETSEQYF. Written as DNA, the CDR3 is TGTGCCAGCAGTCACGAGACTAGCGAGCAGTACTTC. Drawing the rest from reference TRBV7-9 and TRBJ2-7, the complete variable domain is DTGVSQNPRHKITKRGQNVTFRCDPISEHNRLYWYRQTLGQGPEFLTYFQNEAQLEKSRLLSDRFSAERPKGSFSTLEIQRTEQGDSAMYLCASSHETSEQYFGPGTRLTVT.

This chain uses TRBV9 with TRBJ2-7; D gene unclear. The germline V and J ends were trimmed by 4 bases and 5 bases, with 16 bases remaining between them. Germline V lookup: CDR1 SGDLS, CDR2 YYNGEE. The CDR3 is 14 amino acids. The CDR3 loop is CASSPRMGIDEQYF. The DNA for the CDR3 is TGTGCCAGCAGCCCGAGGATGGGGATTGACGAGCAGTACTTC.

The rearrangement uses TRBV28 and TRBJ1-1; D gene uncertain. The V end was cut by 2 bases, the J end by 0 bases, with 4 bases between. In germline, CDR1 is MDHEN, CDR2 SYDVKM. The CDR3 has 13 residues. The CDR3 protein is CASSLGVNTEAFF. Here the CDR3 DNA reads TGTGCCAGCAGTTTAGGGGTGAACACTGAAGCTTTCTTT.

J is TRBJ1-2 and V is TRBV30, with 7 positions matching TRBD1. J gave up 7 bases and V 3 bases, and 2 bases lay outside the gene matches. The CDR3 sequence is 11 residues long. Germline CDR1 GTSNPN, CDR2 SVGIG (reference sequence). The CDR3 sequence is CAWSAGGGYTF. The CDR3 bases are TGTGCCTGGAGCGCAGGGGGTGGCTACACCTTC.